Listed below are T cell receptor beta chains from one sample, sequenced in a study of CD8+ T cells in alopecia areata. Clones were read by immunoSEQ multiplex PCR, and TCRdb kept only the in-frame ones, dropping some. The table includes over 100,000 clones, roughly 50% detected once. Source: CD8+ T cells sorted from blood, taken at week 24, from a patient treated with tofacitinib. The receptors here all came from a human donor with alopecia areata. Both conserved end residues are part of each CDR3. The order of the fields is V gene, J gene, D gene, CDR3 length, clone size, CDR3 protein, CDR3 DNA. A D gene is named only where the DNA matches it firmly. Only part of the rows carry a size: once, few, many, or a class if the clone is expanded.

v_gene: TRBV7-9
j_gene: TRBJ2-7
d_gene: -
len: 12
abundance: few
CDR3aa: CASSLAHPQKYF
CDR3nt: TGTGCCAGCAGCTTAGCACACCCGCAGAAGTACTTC

v_gene: TRBV6-5
j_gene: TRBJ1-1
d_gene: TRBD1
len: 14
abundance: -
CDR3aa: CASSPSRGYTEAFF
CDR3nt: TGTGCCAGCAGTCCCTCCAGGGGGTACACTGAAGCTTTCTTT

v_gene: TRBV4-2
j_gene: TRBJ2-7
d_gene: TRBD2
len: 15
abundance: -
CDR3aa: CASSQGLARTYEQYF
CDR3nt: TGTGCCAGCAGCCAAGGACTAGCGAGGACCTACGAGCAGTACTTC

v_gene: TRBV7-9
j_gene: TRBJ1-1
d_gene: -
len: 10
abundance: -
CDR3aa: CASSRTIAFF
CDR3nt: TGTGCCAGCAGCCGTACGATAGCTTTCTTT

v_gene: TRBV5-4
j_gene: TRBJ2-7
d_gene: TRBD1
len: 13
abundance: -
CDR3aa: CASSQDRGYEQYF
CDR3nt: TGTGCCAGCAGCCAGGACAGGGGATACGAGCAGTACTTC

v_gene: TRBV5-1
j_gene: TRBJ2-4
d_gene: -
len: 12
abundance: -
CDR3aa: CASSPLGVIQYF
CDR3nt: TGCGCCAGCAGCCCCCTGGGAGTCATTCAGTACTTC

v_gene: TRBV30
j_gene: TRBJ1-1
d_gene: -
len: 13
abundance: few
CDR3aa: CAWIWDAGTEAFF
CDR3nt: TGTGCCTGGATATGGGATGCGGGCACTGAAGCTTTCTTT

v_gene: TRBV11-2
j_gene: TRBJ1-1
d_gene: -
len: 13
abundance: medium-sized
CDR3aa: CASSLDLGAEAFF
CDR3nt: TGTGCCAGCAGCTTAGATTTAGGTGCTGAAGCTTTCTTT

v_gene: TRBV5-1
j_gene: TRBJ1-2
d_gene: -
len: 13
abundance: few
CDR3aa: CASSLGARYGYTF
CDR3nt: TGCGCCAGCAGCTTAGGGGCGCGGTATGGCTACACCTTC

v_gene: TRBV5-6
j_gene: TRBJ1-5
d_gene: TRBD1
len: 19
abundance: few
CDR3aa: CASSSTGTGGLGLHQPQHF
CDR3nt: TGTGCCAGCAGCTCGACCGGGACAGGGGGACTAGGGCTTCATCAGCCCCAGCATTTT

v_gene: TRBV27
j_gene: TRBJ1-1
d_gene: -
len: 13
abundance: -
CDR3aa: CASSFGWGTEAFF
CDR3nt: TGTGCCAGCAGTTTCGGGTGGGGAACTGAAGCTTTCTTT

v_gene: TRBV4-1
j_gene: TRBJ1-1
d_gene: -
len: 15
abundance: few
CDR3aa: CASSPVLSGNTEAFF
CDR3nt: TGCGCCAGCAGCCCAGTTTTAAGTGGTAACACTGAAGCTTTCTTT

v_gene: TRBV4-1
j_gene: TRBJ1-6
d_gene: TRBD1
len: 14
abundance: few
CDR3aa: CASSPTGGDSPLHF
CDR3nt: TGCGCCAGCAGCCCGACAGGGGGAGATTCACCCCTCCACTTT

v_gene: TRBV13
j_gene: TRBJ2-5
d_gene: TRBD1
len: 16
abundance: -
CDR3aa: CASSSPGQGGRETQYF
CDR3nt: TGTGCCAGCAGCTCCCCGGGACAGGGAGGGAGGGAGACCCAGTACTTC

v_gene: TRBV11-3
j_gene: TRBJ2-1
d_gene: -
len: 15
abundance: -
CDR3aa: CASSLHPGSPNEQFF
CDR3nt: TGTGCCAGCAGCCTGCACCCGGGGTCCCCCAATGAGCAGTTCTTC

v_gene: TRBV7-9
j_gene: TRBJ1-1
d_gene: -
len: 14
abundance: -
CDR3aa: CASSLTRLSGEAFF
CDR3nt: TGTGCCAGCAGCTTAACGCGTCTAAGTGGTGAAGCTTTCTTT

v_gene: TRBV5-4
j_gene: TRBJ2-7
d_gene: TRBD1
len: 15
abundance: -
CDR3aa: CASSLGEDRGHEQYF
CDR3nt: TGTGCCAGCAGCTTGGGGGAAGACAGGGGGCACGAGCAGTACTTC

v_gene: TRBV14
j_gene: TRBJ2-7
d_gene: -
len: 15
abundance: -
CDR3aa: CASSPRSHLSYEQYF
CDR3nt: TGTGCCAGCAGCCCCCGTTCCCACCTCTCCTACGAGCAGTACTTC

v_gene: TRBV6-5
j_gene: TRBJ1-1
d_gene: TRBD1
len: 14
abundance: -
CDR3aa: CASSLGQANTEAFF
CDR3nt: TGTGCCAGCAGTCTGGGACAGGCGAACACTGAAGCTTTCTTT

v_gene: TRBV13
j_gene: TRBJ1-1
d_gene: -
len: 14
abundance: -
CDR3aa: CASSFQGMRTEAFF
CDR3nt: TGTGCCAGCAGCTTCCAGGGTATGAGGACTGAAGCTTTCTTT

v_gene: TRBV6-4
j_gene: TRBJ2-3
d_gene: TRBD1
len: 14
abundance: -
CDR3aa: CASRQGADTDTQYF
CDR3nt: TGTGCCAGCAGGCAGGGGGCTGATACAGATACGCAGTATTTT

v_gene: TRBV30
j_gene: TRBJ1-5
d_gene: TRBD1
len: 15
abundance: -
CDR3aa: CAWSVGTGVDQPQHF
CDR3nt: TGTGCCTGGAGTGTCGGGACAGGGGTTGACCAGCCCCAGCATTTT

v_gene: TRBV2
j_gene: TRBJ1-1
d_gene: -
len: 14
abundance: -
CDR3aa: CASSEPGMNTEAFF
CDR3nt: TGTGCCAGCAGTGAGCCGGGTATGAACACTGAAGCTTTCTTT

v_gene: TRBV7-9
j_gene: TRBJ1-1
d_gene: -
len: 15
abundance: -
CDR3aa: CASSLAHSENTEAFF
CDR3nt: TGTGCCAGCAGCTTAGCGCACAGCGAGAACACTGAAGCTTTCTTT

v_gene: TRBV27
j_gene: TRBJ2-5
d_gene: TRBD2
len: 16
abundance: -
CDR3aa: CASSSWLAGGLETQYF
CDR3nt: TGTGCCAGCAGTTCCTGGCTAGCGGGGGGGCTAGAGACCCAGTACTTC

v_gene: TRBV2
j_gene: TRBJ2-5
d_gene: TRBD1
len: 14
abundance: -
CDR3aa: CASSGGQGWETQYF
CDR3nt: TGTGCCAGCAGTGGAGGACAGGGGTGGGAGACCCAGTACTTC

v_gene: TRBV6-6
j_gene: TRBJ2-5
d_gene: -
len: 13
abundance: -
CDR3aa: CASTDEGFRTQYF
CDR3nt: TGTGCCAGCACCGACGAGGGGTTTCGGACCCAGTACTTC

v_gene: TRBV27
j_gene: TRBJ2-6
d_gene: -
len: 14
abundance: -
CDR3aa: CASSLMTGANVLTF
CDR3nt: TGTGCCAGCAGTTTGATGACTGGGGCCAACGTCCTGACTTTC

v_gene: TRBV7-9
j_gene: TRBJ1-1
d_gene: -
len: 16
abundance: few
CDR3aa: CASSPSLGAIGTEAFF
CDR3nt: TGTGCCAGCAGTCCTAGTTTGGGGGCGATTGGCACTGAAGCTTTCTTT

v_gene: TRBV29-1
j_gene: TRBJ2-1
d_gene: -
len: 15
abundance: -
CDR3aa: CSVEEPGAGDSEQFF
CDR3nt: TGCAGCGTTGAAGAGCCTGGCGCGGGGGACAGCGAGCAGTTCTTC

v_gene: TRBV23-1
j_gene: TRBJ1-6
d_gene: -
len: 17
abundance: -
CDR3aa: CASSQSWGGSLNSPLHF
CDR3nt: TGCGCCAGCAGTCAATCCTGGGGCGGGTCCCTCAATTCACCCCTCCACTTT

v_gene: TRBV29-1
j_gene: TRBJ2-1
d_gene: -
len: 11
abundance: -
CDR3aa: CSVEEENEQFF
CDR3nt: TGCAGCGTTGAAGAGGAGAATGAGCAGTTCTTC